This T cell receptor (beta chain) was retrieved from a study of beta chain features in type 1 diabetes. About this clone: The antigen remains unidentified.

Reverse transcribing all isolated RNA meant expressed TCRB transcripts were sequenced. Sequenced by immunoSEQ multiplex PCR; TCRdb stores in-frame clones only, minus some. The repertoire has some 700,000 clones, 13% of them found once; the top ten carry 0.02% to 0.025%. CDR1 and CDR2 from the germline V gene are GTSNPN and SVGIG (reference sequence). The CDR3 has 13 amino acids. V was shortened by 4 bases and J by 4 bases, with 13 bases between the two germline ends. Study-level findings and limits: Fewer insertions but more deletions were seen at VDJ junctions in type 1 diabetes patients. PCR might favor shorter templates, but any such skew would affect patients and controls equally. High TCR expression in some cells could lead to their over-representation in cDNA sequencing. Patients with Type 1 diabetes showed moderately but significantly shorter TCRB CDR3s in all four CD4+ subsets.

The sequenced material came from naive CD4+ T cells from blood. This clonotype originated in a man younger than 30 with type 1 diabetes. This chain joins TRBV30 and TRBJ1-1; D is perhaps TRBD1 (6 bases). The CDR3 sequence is CAWTDTGSTEAFF. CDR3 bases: TGTGCCTGGACCGACACAGGGAGCACTGAAGCTTTCTTT.